This is a list of T cell receptor beta chains from one sample in a study of T cell responses to AZD1222 COVID-19 vaccine. Sequenced by immunoSEQ multiplex PCR; TCRdb stores in-frame clones only, minus some. Of some 97,000 clones in the sample, less than 90% are singletons; the top ten hold around 1.8%. The specimen comprised peripheral blood, sampled on day 0 of AZD1222 vaccination. These receptors originate from an adult in good health. Each CDR3 is given with its conserved first and last residue. A D gene is named only where the DNA matches it firmly. The listing skips clone size in some rows; elsewhere it reads once, few, many or a size class.

D: -
J: TRBJ1-3
size: -
V: TRBV2
CDR3: CASRVGPSGNTIYF
DNA: TGTGCCAGCAGGGTGGGACCGTCTGGAAACACCATATATTTT

D: -
J: TRBJ1-1
size: -
V: TRBV10-2
CDR3: CASSEVKGWTEAFF
DNA: TGCGCCAGCAGTGAGGTCAAAGGCTGGACTGAAGCTTTCTTT

D: -
J: TRBJ1-2
size: few
V: TRBV7-2
CDR3: CASSLPGAYGYTF
DNA: TGTGCCAGCAGCTTACCAGGGGCTTATGGCTACACCTTC

D: -
J: TRBJ2-1
size: once
V: TRBV18
CDR3: CASSPPTANEQFF
DNA: TGTGCCAGCTCACCCCCTACAGCCAATGAGCAGTTCTTC

D: -
J: TRBJ1-2
size: once
V: TRBV19
CDR3: CASGGPIYGYTF
DNA: TGTGCCAGTGGTGGACCCATCTATGGCTACACCTTC

D: TRBD2
J: TRBJ2-2
size: -
V: TRBV6-4
CDR3: CASSEWASGRNTGELFF
DNA: TGTGCCAGCAGTGAGTGGGCTAGCGGGAGGAACACCGGGGAGCTGTTTTTT

D: -
J: TRBJ2-7
size: -
V: TRBV28
CDR3: CASSPQSGSYEQYF
DNA: TGTGCCAGCAGCCCCCAGAGTGGGTCCTACGAGCAGTACTTC

D: TRBD1
J: TRBJ1-2
size: -
V: TRBV5-1
CDR3: CASSVDRGPWGYTF
DNA: TGCGCCAGCAGCGTTGACAGGGGCCCTTGGGGCTACACCTTC

D: -
J: TRBJ2-7
size: once
V: TRBV7-2
CDR3: CASSFTPGAYEQYF
DNA: TGTGCCAGCAGCTTCACACCGGGAGCCTACGAGCAGTACTTC

D: -
J: TRBJ2-3
size: -
V: TRBV5-8
CDR3: CASERTSTDTQYF
DNA: TGTGCCAGCGAGAGAACTAGCACAGATACGCAGTATTTT

D: -
J: TRBJ1-3
size: -
V: TRBV7-9
CDR3: CASSLVWGLISGNTIYF
DNA: TGTGCCAGCAGCTTAGTATGGGGACTGATCTCTGGAAACACCATATATTTT

D: TRBD2
J: TRBJ2-7
size: -
V: TRBV15
CDR3: CATSRGNLLADVYEQYF
DNA: TGTGCCACCAGCAGAGGGAACTTGCTAGCGGATGTCTACGAGCAGTACTTC

D: -
J: TRBJ2-3
size: once
V: TRBV4-1
CDR3: CASSQELATDTQYF
DNA: TGCGCCAGCAGCCAAGAACTAGCTACAGATACGCAGTATTTT

D: -
J: TRBJ1-5
size: -
V: TRBV7-8
CDR3: CASSHGNSNQPQHF
DNA: TGTGCCAGCAGCCACGGGAACAGCAATCAGCCCCAGCATTTT

D: -
J: TRBJ2-7
size: -
V: TRBV5-1
CDR3: CASSLTGEGYEQYF
DNA: TGCGCCAGCAGCTTGACAGGGGAGGGCTACGAGCAGTACTTC

D: TRBD1
J: TRBJ1-2
size: few
V: TRBV6-6
CDR3: CASSYPDRGNYGYTF
DNA: TGTGCCAGCAGTTACCCTGACAGGGGCAACTATGGCTACACCTTC

D: TRBD1
J: TRBJ2-7
size: -
V: TRBV6-1
CDR3: CASSEPGQRDEQYF
DNA: TGTGCCAGCAGTGAACCGGGACAGAGAGACGAGCAGTACTTC

D: TRBD2
J: TRBJ2-1
size: -
V: TRBV19
CDR3: CASSPGPVGGSFNEQFF
DNA: TGTGCCAGTAGCCCAGGGCCCGTCGGCGGGAGCTTCAATGAGCAGTTCTTC

D: -
J: TRBJ2-5
size: -
V: TRBV14
CDR3: CASSPLSIQETQYF
DNA: TGTGCCAGCAGCCCCTTGAGTATACAAGAGACCCAGTACTTC

D: TRBD2
J: TRBJ2-1
size: -
V: TRBV15
CDR3: CATSRHQPGLGDEQFF
DNA: TGTGCCACCAGCAGACACCAGCCAGGACTAGGTGATGAGCAGTTCTTC

D: -
J: TRBJ2-5
size: -
V: TRBV7-2
CDR3: CASSPTGLQETQYF
DNA: TGTGCCAGCAGCCCAACTGGGCTCCAAGAGACCCAGTACTTC

D: -
J: TRBJ1-5
size: -
V: TRBV19
CDR3: CASSILGGTSNQPQHF
DNA: TGTGCCAGTAGTATCTTAGGGGGAACGAGCAATCAGCCCCAGCATTTT

D: TRBD2
J: TRBJ2-7
size: -
V: TRBV18
CDR3: CASSSTSGSQNEQYF
DNA: TGTGCCAGCTCATCTACTAGCGGGAGTCAAAACGAGCAGTACTTC

D: -
J: TRBJ1-1
size: -
V: TRBV7-3
CDR3: CASSFGGQNTEAFF
DNA: TGTGCCAGCAGCTTCGGGGGTCAGAACACTGAAGCTTTCTTT

D: -
J: TRBJ1-6
size: -
V: TRBV6-1
CDR3: CASSEAWKTVSPLHF
DNA: TGTGCCAGCAGTGAAGCCTGGAAGACAGTTTCACCCCTCCACTTT

D: TRBD2
J: TRBJ2-7
size: -
V: TRBV7-3
CDR3: CASSLGGSGSEQYF
DNA: TGTGCCAGCAGCTTAGGCGGGAGCGGAAGCGAGCAGTACTTC

D: TRBD1
J: TRBJ2-3
size: -
V: TRBV6-5
CDR3: CASRTTGGATDTQYF
DNA: TGTGCCAGCAGGACGACAGGGGGGGCGACAGATACGCAGTATTTT

D: -
J: TRBJ2-5
size: -
V: TRBV5-1
CDR3: CASSLELTGWGSFTQYF
DNA: TGCGCCAGCAGCTTGGAACTGACAGGTTGGGGCAGTTTTACCCAGTACTTC

D: -
J: TRBJ1-1
size: -
V: TRBV19
CDR3: CASSKAGNTEAFF
DNA: TGTGCCAGTAGTAAAGCAGGGAACACTGAAGCTTTCTTT

D: TRBD2
J: TRBJ2-1
size: -
V: TRBV6-2/TRBV6-3
CDR3: CASSYRSSGYNEQFF
DNA: TGTGCCAGCAGTTACCGGTCTAGCGGCTACAATGAGCAGTTCTTC

D: TRBD1
J: TRBJ2-1
size: -
V: TRBV19
CDR3: CASSMTGDTYNEQFF
DNA: TGTGCCAGTAGTATGACAGGGGATACCTACAATGAGCAGTTCTTC

D: TRBD1
J: TRBJ2-7
size: -
V: TRBV19
CDR3: CASSSAGTGVYEQYF
DNA: TGTGCCAGTAGCTCTGCCGGGACAGGGGTCTACGAGCAGTACTTC

D: -
J: TRBJ2-7
size: -
V: TRBV7-2
CDR3: CASSPSRHEQYF
DNA: TGTGCCAGCAGCCCATCCAGGCACGAGCAGTACTTC

D: TRBD2
J: TRBJ2-7
size: -
V: TRBV27
CDR3: CASSLSSGTTYEQYF
DNA: TGTGCCAGCAGTCTCTCCAGCGGGACGACCTACGAGCAGTACTTC

D: TRBD1
J: TRBJ1-5
size: -
V: TRBV28
CDR3: CASSWDRNQPQHF
DNA: TGTGCCAGCAGTTGGGACAGGAATCAGCCCCAGCATTTT

D: -
J: TRBJ1-6
size: -
V: TRBV28
CDR3: CASVAGQPSNPLHF
DNA: TGTGCCAGCGTCGCCGGACAGCCTTCTAATCCCCTCCACTTT

D: -
J: TRBJ1-4
size: -
V: TRBV18
CDR3: CASSPPQGIGRTNEKLFF
DNA: TGTGCCAGCTCACCACCCCAGGGTATCGGGCGGACTAATGAAAAACTGTTTTTT

D: -
J: TRBJ1-2
size: -
V: TRBV6-2/TRBV6-3
CDR3: CASSRRYVGYGYTF
DNA: TGTGCCAGCAGCCGACGTTATGTAGGCTATGGCTACACCTTC

D: TRBD1
J: TRBJ2-1
size: -
V: TRBV4-3
CDR3: CASSQDWTGFNEQFF
DNA: TGCGCCAGCAGCCAAGACTGGACAGGGTTCAATGAGCAGTTCTTC

D: -
J: TRBJ1-1
size: -
V: TRBV20-1
CDR3: CSASREMNTEAFF
DNA: TGCAGTGCTAGTCGGGAGATGAACACTGAAGCTTTCTTT

D: -
J: TRBJ1-2
size: -
V: TRBV7-9
CDR3: CASRPPSHYGYTF
DNA: TGTGCCAGCAGGCCCCCCAGCCACTATGGCTACACCTTC

D: -
J: TRBJ2-3
size: -
V: TRBV7-9
CDR3: CASSRRSGVSTDTQYF
DNA: TGTGCCAGCAGCCGACGAAGCGGAGTAAGCACAGATACGCAGTATTTT

D: -
J: TRBJ1-3
size: -
V: TRBV5-6
CDR3: CASSPGTGSGNTIYF
DNA: TGTGCCAGCAGCCCCGGGACCGGCTCTGGAAACACCATATATTTT

D: TRBD1
J: TRBJ1-5
size: -
V: TRBV27
CDR3: CASRGGAGGQPQHF
DNA: TGTGCCAGCAGGGGGGGCGCAGGGGGTCAGCCCCAGCATTTT

D: TRBD1
J: TRBJ1-3
size: -
V: TRBV30
CDR3: CAWGTGAGNTIYF
DNA: TGTGCCTGGGGGACAGGGGCTGGAAACACCATATATTTT

D: -
J: TRBJ2-1
size: -
V: TRBV27
CDR3: CASSFVGIRNEQFF
DNA: TGTGCCAGCAGTTTTGTGGGAATCCGCAATGAGCAGTTCTTC

D: -
J: TRBJ1-5
size: -
V: TRBV10-1
CDR3: CASTPVGGRKRNNSNQPQHF
DNA: TGCGCCAGCACTCCCGTGGGGGGCAGAAAGCGCAACAATAGCAATCAGCCCCAGCATTTT

D: -
J: TRBJ1-1
size: -
V: TRBV5-1
CDR3: CASSQTYRINTEAFF
DNA: TGCGCCAGCAGCCAGACTTACAGGATAAACACTGAAGCTTTCTTT

D: -
J: TRBJ1-1
size: -
V: TRBV5-8
CDR3: CASSWGLRTEAFF
DNA: TGTGCCAGCAGCTGGGGGTTACGGACTGAAGCTTTCTTT

D: -
J: TRBJ2-5
size: -
V: TRBV5-1
CDR3: CASSLGPGPEETQYF
DNA: TGCGCCAGCAGCTTGGGTCCCGGCCCAGAAGAGACCCAGTACTTC

D: -
J: TRBJ2-2
size: -
V: TRBV6-5
CDR3: CASRRPLDNTGELFF
DNA: TGTGCCAGCAGGCGGCCACTGGATAACACCGGGGAGCTGTTTTTT

D: -
J: TRBJ2-2
size: -
V: TRBV4-2
CDR3: CASSQEWTNTGELFF
DNA: TGTGCCAGCAGCCAAGAGTGGACGAACACCGGGGAGCTGTTTTTT

D: TRBD2
J: TRBJ2-3
size: -
V: TRBV9
CDR3: CASSVGTLAGVTDTQYF
DNA: TGTGCCAGCAGCGTAGGGACCCTAGCGGGGGTCACAGATACGCAGTATTTT

D: -
J: TRBJ2-1
size: -
V: TRBV12-3/TRBV12-4
CDR3: CASSFRRYEQFF
DNA: TGTGCCAGCAGTTTCCGCAGGTATGAGCAGTTCTTC

D: TRBD1
J: TRBJ2-1
size: -
V: TRBV19
CDR3: CASRTNRQGIYNEQFF
DNA: TGTGCCAGTAGGACCAATCGACAGGGGATCTACAATGAGCAGTTCTTC

D: -
J: TRBJ2-4
size: -
V: TRBV5-4
CDR3: CASSPQWGSKNIQYF
DNA: TGTGCCAGCAGCCCGCAGTGGGGGTCCAAAAACATTCAGTACTTC

D: TRBD2
J: TRBJ2-7
size: -
V: TRBV30
CDR3: CAWSAGLGSYEQYF
DNA: TGTGCCTGGAGTGCCGGACTAGGCTCCTACGAGCAGTACTTC